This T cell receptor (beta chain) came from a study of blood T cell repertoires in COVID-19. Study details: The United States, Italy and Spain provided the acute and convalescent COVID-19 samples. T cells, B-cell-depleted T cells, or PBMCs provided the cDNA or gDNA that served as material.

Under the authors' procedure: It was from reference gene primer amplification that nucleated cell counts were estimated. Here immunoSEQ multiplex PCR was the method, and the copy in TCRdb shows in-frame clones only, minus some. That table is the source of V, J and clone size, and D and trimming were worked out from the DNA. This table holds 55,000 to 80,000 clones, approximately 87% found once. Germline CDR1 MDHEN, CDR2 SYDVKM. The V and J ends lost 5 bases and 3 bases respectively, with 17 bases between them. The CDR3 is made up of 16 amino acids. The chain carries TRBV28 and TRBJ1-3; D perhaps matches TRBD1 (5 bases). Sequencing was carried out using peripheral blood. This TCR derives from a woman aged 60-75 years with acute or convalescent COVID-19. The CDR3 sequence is CASSKAGQGDGNTIYF. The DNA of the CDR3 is TGTGCCAGCAGTAAAGCTGGCCAGGGTGATGGAAACACCATATATTTT.